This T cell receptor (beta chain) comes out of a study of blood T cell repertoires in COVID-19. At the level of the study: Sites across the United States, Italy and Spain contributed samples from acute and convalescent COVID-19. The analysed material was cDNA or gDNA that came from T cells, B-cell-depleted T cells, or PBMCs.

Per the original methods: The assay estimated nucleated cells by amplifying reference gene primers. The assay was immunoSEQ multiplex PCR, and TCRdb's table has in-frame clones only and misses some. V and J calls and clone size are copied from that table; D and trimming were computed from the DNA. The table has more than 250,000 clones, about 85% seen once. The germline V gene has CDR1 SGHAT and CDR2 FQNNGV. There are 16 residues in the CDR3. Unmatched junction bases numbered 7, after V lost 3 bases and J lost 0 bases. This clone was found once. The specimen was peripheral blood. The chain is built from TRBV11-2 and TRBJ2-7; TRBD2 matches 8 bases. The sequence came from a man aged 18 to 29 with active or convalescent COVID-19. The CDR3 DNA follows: TGTGCCAGCAGCTTCTATTTAGCGGGGACCTCCTACGAGCAGTACTTC. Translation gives CASSFYLAGTSYEQYF.